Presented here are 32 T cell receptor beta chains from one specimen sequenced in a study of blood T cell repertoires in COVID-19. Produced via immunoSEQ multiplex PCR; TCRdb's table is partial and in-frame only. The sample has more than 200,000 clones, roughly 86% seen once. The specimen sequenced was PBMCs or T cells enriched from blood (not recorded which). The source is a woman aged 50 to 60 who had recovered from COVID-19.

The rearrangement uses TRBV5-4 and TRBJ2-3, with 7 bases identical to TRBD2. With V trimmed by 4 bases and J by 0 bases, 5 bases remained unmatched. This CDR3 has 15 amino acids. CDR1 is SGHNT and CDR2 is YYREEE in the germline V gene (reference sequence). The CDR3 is CASSRGGTSTDTQYF. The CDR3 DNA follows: TGTGCCAGCAGCCGCGGGGGAACTAGCACAGATACGCAGTATTTT.

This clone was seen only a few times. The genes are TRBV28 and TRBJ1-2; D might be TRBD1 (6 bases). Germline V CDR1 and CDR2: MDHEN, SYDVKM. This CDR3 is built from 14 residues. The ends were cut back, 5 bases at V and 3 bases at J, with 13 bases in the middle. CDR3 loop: CASSLRGDYYGYTF. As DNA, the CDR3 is TGTGCCAGCAGTCTCAGGGGAGACTACTATGGCTACACCTTC.

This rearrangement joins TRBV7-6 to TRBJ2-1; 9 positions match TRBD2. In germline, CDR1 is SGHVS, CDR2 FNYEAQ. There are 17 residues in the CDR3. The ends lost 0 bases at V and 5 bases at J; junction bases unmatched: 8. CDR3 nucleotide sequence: TGTGCCAGCAGCTTAGCGCTTGGGACTAGCCTTCACAATGAGCAGTTCTTC. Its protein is CASSLALGTSLHNEQFF.

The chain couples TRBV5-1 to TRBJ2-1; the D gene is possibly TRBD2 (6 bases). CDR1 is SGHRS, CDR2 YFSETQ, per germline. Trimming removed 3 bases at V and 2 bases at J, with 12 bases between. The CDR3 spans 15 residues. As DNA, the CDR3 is TGCGCCAGCAGCTCGACGGAGGGCCCCTACAATGAGCAGTTCTTC. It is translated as CASSSTEGPYNEQFF.

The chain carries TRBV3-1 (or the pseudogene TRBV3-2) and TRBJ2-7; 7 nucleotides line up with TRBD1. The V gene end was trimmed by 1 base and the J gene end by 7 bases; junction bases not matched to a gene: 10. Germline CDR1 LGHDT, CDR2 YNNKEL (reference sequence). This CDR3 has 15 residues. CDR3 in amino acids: CASSQAPGTAGEQYF. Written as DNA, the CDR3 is TGTGCCAGCAGCCAAGCCCCCGGGACAGCCGGGGAGCAGTACTTC.

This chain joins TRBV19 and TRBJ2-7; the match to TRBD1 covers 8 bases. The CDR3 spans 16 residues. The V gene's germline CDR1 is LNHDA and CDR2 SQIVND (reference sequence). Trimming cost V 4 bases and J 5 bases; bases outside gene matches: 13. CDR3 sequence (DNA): TGTGCCAGTAGTAGACAGGGGAGTTTTTTGTTGGACGAGCAGTACTTC. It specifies CASSRQGSFLLDEQYF.

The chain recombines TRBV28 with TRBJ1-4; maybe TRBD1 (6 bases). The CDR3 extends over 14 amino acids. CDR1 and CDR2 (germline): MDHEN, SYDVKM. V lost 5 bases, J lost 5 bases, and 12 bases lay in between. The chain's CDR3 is CASSLAGENEKLFF. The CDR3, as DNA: TGTGCCAGCAGTCTTGCAGGGGAAAATGAAAAACTGTTTTTT.

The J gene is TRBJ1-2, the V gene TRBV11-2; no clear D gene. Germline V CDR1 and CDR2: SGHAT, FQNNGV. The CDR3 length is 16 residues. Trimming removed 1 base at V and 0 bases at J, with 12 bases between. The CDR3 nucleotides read TGTGCCAGCAGCTTAGTTCGCGGCAGCCCTAACTATGGCTACACCTTC. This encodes CASSLVRGSPNYGYTF.

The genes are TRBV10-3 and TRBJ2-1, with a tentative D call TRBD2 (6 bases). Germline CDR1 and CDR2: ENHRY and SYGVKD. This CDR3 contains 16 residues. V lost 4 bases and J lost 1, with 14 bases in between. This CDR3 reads CAISVEGTGSYNEQFF. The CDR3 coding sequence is TGTGCCATCAGTGTGGAGGGGACCGGGTCCTACAATGAGCAGTTCTTC.

CDR3 in amino acids: CASSFIPGPHSNEQFF. CDR3 coding DNA: TGTGCCAGCAGCTTCATTCCAGGGCCCCATAGCAATGAGCAGTTCTTC. The chain combines TRBV5-4 with TRBJ2-1; D is possibly TRBD1 (5 bases). The CDR3 totals 16 residues. Per germline, CDR1 SGHNT and CDR2 YYREEE (reference sequence). The V end was cut by 2 bases, the J end by 6 bases, with 18 bases between.

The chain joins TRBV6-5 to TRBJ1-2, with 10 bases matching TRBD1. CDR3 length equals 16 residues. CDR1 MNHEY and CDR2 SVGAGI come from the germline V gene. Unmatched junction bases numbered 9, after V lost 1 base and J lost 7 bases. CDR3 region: CASSYLGTGEGLGYTF. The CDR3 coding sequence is TGTGCCAGCAGTTACTTGGGGACAGGGGAGGGTCTTGGCTACACCTTC.

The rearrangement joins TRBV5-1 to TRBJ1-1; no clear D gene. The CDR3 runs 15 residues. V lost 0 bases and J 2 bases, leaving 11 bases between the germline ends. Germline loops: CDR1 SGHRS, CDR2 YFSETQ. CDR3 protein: CASSLEGGLNTEAFF. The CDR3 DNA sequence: TGCGCCAGCAGCTTGGAGGGAGGGTTAAACACTGAAGCTTTCTTT.

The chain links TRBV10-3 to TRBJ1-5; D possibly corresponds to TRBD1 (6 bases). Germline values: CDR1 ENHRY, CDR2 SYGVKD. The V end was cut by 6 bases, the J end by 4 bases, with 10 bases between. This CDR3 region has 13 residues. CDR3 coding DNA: TGTGCCATCAGGGACAGCAGTAATCAGCCCCAGCATTTT. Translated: CAIRDSSNQPQHF.

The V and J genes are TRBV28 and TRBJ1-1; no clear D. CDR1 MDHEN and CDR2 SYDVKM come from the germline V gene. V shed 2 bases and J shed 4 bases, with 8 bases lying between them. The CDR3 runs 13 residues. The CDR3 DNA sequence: TGTGCCAGCAGTTTACCCCTGGCCACTGAAGCTTTCTTT. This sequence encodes CASSLPLATEAFF.

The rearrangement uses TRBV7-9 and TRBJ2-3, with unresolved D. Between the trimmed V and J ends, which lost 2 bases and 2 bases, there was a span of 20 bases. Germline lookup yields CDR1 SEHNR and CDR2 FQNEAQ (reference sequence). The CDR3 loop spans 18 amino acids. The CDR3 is CASSLFPMGKATTDTQYF. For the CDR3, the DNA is TGTGCCAGCAGCTTATTCCCCATGGGTAAAGCGACCACAGATACGCAGTATTTT.

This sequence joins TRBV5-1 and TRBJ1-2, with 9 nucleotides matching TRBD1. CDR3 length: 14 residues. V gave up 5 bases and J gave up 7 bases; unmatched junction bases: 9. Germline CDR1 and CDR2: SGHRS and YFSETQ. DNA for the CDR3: TGCGCCAGCAGGACCGGGACAGGGAAGATTGGCTACACCTTC. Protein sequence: CASRTGTGKIGYTF.

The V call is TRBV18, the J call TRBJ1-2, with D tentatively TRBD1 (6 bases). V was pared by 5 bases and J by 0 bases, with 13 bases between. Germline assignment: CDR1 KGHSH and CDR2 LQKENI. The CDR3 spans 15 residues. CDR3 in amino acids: CASSSTGTTNYGYTF. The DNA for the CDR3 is TGTGCCAGCTCAAGCACCGGGACAACTAACTATGGCTACACCTTC.

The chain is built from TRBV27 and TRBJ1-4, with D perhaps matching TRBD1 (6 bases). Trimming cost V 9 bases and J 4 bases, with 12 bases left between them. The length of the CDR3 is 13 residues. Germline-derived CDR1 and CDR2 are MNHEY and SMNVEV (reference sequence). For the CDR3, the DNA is TGTGCCAGTGGACAGAGCTTTAATGAAAAACTGTTTTTT. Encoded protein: CASGQSFNEKLFF.

CDR3 coding DNA: TGTGCCAGCAGATCCGGGACTAGCGGGAGAGGGGAGACCCAGTACTTC. Translating it yields CASRSGTSGRGETQYF. The gene calls are TRBV28 and TRBJ2-5; 14 bases fit TRBD2. V trimming: 6 bases; J trimming: 5 bases; junction bases outside the gene matches: 8. Germline CDR1 MDHEN, CDR2 SYDVKM. This CDR3 contains 16 residues.

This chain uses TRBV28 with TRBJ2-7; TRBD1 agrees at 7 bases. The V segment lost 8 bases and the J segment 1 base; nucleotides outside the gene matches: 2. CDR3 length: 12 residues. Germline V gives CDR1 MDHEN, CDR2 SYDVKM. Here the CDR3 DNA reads TGTGCCAGCCCGACAGGGTCCTACGAGCAGTACTTC. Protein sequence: CASPTGSYEQYF.

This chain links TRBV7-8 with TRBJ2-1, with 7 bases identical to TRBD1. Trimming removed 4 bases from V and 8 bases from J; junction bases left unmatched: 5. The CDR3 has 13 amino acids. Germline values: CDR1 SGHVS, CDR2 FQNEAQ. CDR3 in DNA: TGTGCCAGCAGCTCAGACAGGGTTGATGAGCAGTTCTTC. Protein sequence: CASSSDRVDEQFF. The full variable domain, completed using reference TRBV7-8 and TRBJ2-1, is GAGVSQSPRYKVAKRGQDVALRCDPISGHVSLFWYQQALGQGPEFLTYFQNEAQLDKSGLPSDRFFAERPEGSVSTLKIQRTQQEDSAVYLCASSSDRVDEQFFGPGTRLTVL.

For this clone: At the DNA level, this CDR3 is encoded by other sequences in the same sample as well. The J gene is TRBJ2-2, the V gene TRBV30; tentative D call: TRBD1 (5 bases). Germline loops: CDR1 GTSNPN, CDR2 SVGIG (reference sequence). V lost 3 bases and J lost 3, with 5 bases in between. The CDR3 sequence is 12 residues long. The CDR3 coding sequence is TGTGCCTGGAGAGGGGACACCGGGGAGCTGTTTTTT. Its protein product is CAWRGDTGELFF.

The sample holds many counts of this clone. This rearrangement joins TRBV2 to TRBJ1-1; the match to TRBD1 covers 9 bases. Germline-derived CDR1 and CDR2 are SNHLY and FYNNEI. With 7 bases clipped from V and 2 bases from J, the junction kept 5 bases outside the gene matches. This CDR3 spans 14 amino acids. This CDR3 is CASNADRGNTEAFF. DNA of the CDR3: TGTGCCAGCAATGCGGACAGGGGCAACACTGAAGCTTTCTTT.

The CDR3 nucleotides read TGTGCCAGCAGTTTCCCGGGGGTTAATGAAAAACTGTTTTTT. Translated, it gives CASSFPGVNEKLFF. The chain combines TRBV28 with TRBJ1-4; D is possibly TRBD1 (5 bases). The CDR3 consists of 14 residues. V was pared by 3 bases and J by 4 bases, with 9 bases between. Germline lookup yields CDR1 MDHEN and CDR2 SYDVKM.

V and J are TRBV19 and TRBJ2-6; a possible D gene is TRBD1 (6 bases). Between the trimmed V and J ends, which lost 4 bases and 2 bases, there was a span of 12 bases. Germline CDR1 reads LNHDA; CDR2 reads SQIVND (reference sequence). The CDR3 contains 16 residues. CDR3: CASSTTGIPGANVLTF. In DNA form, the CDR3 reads TGTGCCAGTAGTACCACAGGGATTCCTGGGGCCAACGTCCTGACTTTC.

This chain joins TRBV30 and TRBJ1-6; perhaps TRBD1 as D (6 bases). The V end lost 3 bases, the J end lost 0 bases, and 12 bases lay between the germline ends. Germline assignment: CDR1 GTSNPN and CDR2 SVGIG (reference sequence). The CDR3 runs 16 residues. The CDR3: CAWRGQSSSYNSPLHF. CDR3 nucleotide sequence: TGTGCCTGGAGAGGACAGTCGAGCTCCTATAATTCACCCCTCCACTTT.

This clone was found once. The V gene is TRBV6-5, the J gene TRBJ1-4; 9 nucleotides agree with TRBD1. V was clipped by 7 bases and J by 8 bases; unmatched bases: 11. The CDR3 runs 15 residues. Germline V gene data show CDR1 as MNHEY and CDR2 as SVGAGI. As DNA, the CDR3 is TGTGCCAGCAATCCTGGAGGACAGGGGAACGAAAAACTGTTTTTT. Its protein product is CASNPGGQGNEKLFF.

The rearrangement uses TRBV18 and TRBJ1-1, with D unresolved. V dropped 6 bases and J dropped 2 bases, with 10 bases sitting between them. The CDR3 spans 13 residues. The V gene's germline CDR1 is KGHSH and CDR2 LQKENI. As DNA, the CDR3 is TGTGCCAGCTCCGACACCCGAAACACTGAAGCTTTCTTT. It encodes CASSDTRNTEAFF.

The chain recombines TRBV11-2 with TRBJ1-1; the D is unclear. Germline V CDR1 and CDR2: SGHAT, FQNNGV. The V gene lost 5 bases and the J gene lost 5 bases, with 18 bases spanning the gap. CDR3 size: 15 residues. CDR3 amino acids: CASSLEAGKGTEAFF. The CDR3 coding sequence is TGTGCCAGCAGCCTCGAGGCGGGGAAAGGGACTGAAGCTTTCTTT.

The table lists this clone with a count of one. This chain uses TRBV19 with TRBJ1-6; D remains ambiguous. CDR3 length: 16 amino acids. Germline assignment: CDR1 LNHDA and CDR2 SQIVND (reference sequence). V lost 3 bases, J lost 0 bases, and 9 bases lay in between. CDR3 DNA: TGTGCCAGTAGTATCCGGAGGAGCTCCTATAATTCACCCCTCCACTTT. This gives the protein CASSIRRSSYNSPLHF. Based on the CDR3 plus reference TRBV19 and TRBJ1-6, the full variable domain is DGGITQSPKYLFRKEGQNVTLSCEQNLNHDAMYWYRQDPGQGLRLIYYSQIVNDFQKGDIAEGYSVSREKKESFPLTVTSAQKNPTAFYLCASSIRRSSYNSPLHFGNGTRLTVT.

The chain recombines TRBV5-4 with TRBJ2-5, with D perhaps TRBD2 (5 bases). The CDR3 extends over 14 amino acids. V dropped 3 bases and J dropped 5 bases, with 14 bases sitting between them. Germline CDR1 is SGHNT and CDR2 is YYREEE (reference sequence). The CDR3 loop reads CASSSPDLRETQYF. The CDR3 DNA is TGTGCCAGCAGCTCCCCGGACTTGAGGGAGACCCAGTACTTC. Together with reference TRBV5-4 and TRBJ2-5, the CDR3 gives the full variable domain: ETGVTQSPTHLIKTRGQQVTLRCSSQSGHNTVSWYQQALGQGPQFIFQYYREEENGRGNFPPRFSGLQFPNYSSELNVNALELDDSALYLCASSSPDLRETQYFGPGTRLLVL.

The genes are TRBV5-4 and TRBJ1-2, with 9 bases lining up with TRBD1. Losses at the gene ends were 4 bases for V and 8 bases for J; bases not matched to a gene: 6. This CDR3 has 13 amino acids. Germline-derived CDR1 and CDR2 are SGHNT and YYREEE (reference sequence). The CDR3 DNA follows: TGTGCCAGCAGCACCGGACAGGGGTGGGGCTACACCTTC. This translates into CASSTGQGWGYTF.